The TCR beta chain described here comes from a study of CD8 T cells in Susac syndrome. Germline V lookup: CDR1 KGHSH, CDR2 LQKENI. Trimming took 3 bases from V and 5 from J, leaving 14 bases between them. The CDR3 has 15 amino acids. CD8+ and CD4+ blood T cells underwent TCR beta sequencing. Definite or probable Susac syndrome was diagnosed using recently defined diagnostic criteria. RNA amounts of 0.5 to 1 ug underwent reverse transcription with random hexamers. An immunoSEQ multiplex PCR generated amplified TCR beta CDR3 products spanning 54 Vbeta and 13 Jbeta. MiXCR was run by TCRdb on the immunoSEQ multiplex PCR reads, yielding one entry per CDR3 protein. The sample holds about 180,000 distinct CDR3 sequences, 94% seen once.

This chain uses TRBV18 with TRBJ1-3; D is perhaps TRBD1 (5 bases). This receptor was taken from a human donor with Susac syndrome. The sequenced material came from CD4+ T cells from PBMCs. CDR3 in DNA: TGTGCCAGCTCACCCGGCCGGGACCTTCGAAACACCATATATTTT. Residues: CASSPGRDLRNTIYF.